This passage covers 11 T cell receptor beta chains from one sample sequenced in a study of blood T cell repertoires in COVID-19. TCRdb's table, derived via immunoSEQ multiplex PCR, lists solely in-frame clones and lacks some. Among tens of thousands of clones, 81% were seen once, and the ten largest hold 44%. Source material: peripheral blood. These TCRs come from a man older than 75 with acute or convalescent COVID-19.

V usage is TRBV27 and J usage is TRBJ1-2, with 11 bases lining up with TRBD1. The CDR3 has 13 residues. Trimming cost V 4 bases and J 6 bases; bases outside gene matches: 1. CDR1 and CDR2 from the germline V gene are MNHEY and SMNVEV (reference sequence). The CDR3 coding sequence is TGTGCCAGCAGTTGGGGACAGGGGGATGGCTACACCTTC. It encodes CASSWGQGDGYTF.

The chain is built from TRBV2 and TRBJ1-4; D is possibly TRBD1 (5 bases). Germline assignment: CDR1 SNHLY and CDR2 FYNNEI. The germline V and J ends were trimmed by 1 base and 10 bases, with 13 bases remaining between them. There are 14 residues in the CDR3. Here the CDR3 reads CASSEVGRARKLFF. CDR3 nucleotides: TGTGCCAGCAGTGAAGTCGGCAGGGCACGAAAACTGTTTTTT.

The chain couples TRBV19 to TRBJ1-2; 11 positions agree with TRBD1. The CDR3 is made up of 16 amino acids. The V and J ends lost 9 bases and 3 bases, in that order; junction bases with no gene match: 12. Germline V gene data show CDR1 as LNHDA and CDR2 as SQIVND (reference sequence). The CDR3 spells CASPGQGASFDYGYTF. The CDR3 coding sequence is TGTGCCAGCCCCGGACAGGGGGCGTCGTTTGACTATGGCTACACCTTC. Full variable domain (missing parts from reference TRBV19 and TRBJ1-2): DGGITQSPKYLFRKEGQNVTLSCEQNLNHDAMYWYRQDPGQGLRLIYYSQIVNDFQKGDIAEGYSVSREKKESFPLTVTSAQKNPTAFYLCASPGQGASFDYGYTFGSGTRLTVV.

The rearrangement links TRBV11-2 to TRBJ2-1, with TRBD1 as a possible D gene (5 bases). This CDR3 has 15 amino acids. The V gene lost 5 bases and the J gene lost 0 bases, with 11 bases spanning the gap. Germline V gives CDR1 SGHAT, CDR2 FQNNGV. As DNA, the CDR3 is TGTGCCAGCAGCCCCAGACAGAGCTCCTACAATGAGCAGTTCTTC. As protein: CASSPRQSSYNEQFF.

The CDR3 is CASSLARQSTNEKLFF. As DNA, the CDR3 is TGCGCCAGCAGCTTGGCCAGACAGTCAACTAATGAAAAACTGTTTTTT. The chain is built from TRBV5-1 and TRBJ1-4, with D perhaps TRBD1 (5 bases). Germline V gene sequence: CDR1 SGHRS, CDR2 YFSETQ. Trimming left V 0 bases short and J 0 bases short, with 9 bases between. The CDR3 loop spans 16 amino acids. Using reference TRBV5-1 and TRBJ1-4 for the parts outside the CDR3, the full variable domain is KAGVTQTPRYLIKTRGQQVTLSCSPISGHRSVSWYQQTPGQGLQFLFEYFSETQRNKGNFPGRFSGRQFSNSRSEMNVSTLELGDSALYLCASSLARQSTNEKLFFGSGTQLSVL.

This rearrangement joins TRBV18 to TRBJ1-4; the match to TRBD1 covers 10 bases. Germline-derived CDR1 and CDR2 are KGHSH and LQKENI. V lost 3 bases to trimming and J lost 6 bases; unmatched junction nucleotides: 1. The CDR3 totals 14 residues. In nucleotides, the CDR3 is TGTGCCAGCTCACCGACAGGGGGCGATGAAAAACTGTTTTTT. Translating it yields CASSPTGGDEKLFF. The complete variable domain, with remaining parts taken from reference TRBV18 and TRBJ1-4, reads NAGVMQNPRHLVRRRGQEARLRCSPMKGHSHVYWYRQLPEEGLKFMVYLQKENIIDESGMPKERFSAEFPKEGPSILRIQQVVRGDSAAYFCASSPTGGDEKLFFGSGTQLSVL.

The chain carries TRBV4-1 and TRBJ2-1; D not resolved. V lost 2 bases to trimming and J lost 8 bases, with 10 bases between them. This CDR3 has 13 amino acids. CDR1 is MGHRA, CDR2 YSYEKL, per germline. As DNA, the CDR3 is TGCGCCAGCAGCCAACCACCAAGCGATGAGCAGTTCTTC. This encodes CASSQPPSDEQFF.

The chain couples TRBV4-1 to TRBJ2-6; TRBD1 might be the D (6 bases). The CDR3 spans 16 residues. The germline V gene has CDR1 MGHRA and CDR2 YSYEKL. V was shortened by 6 bases and J by 0 bases, with 12 bases between the two germline ends. The CDR3 coding sequence is TGCGCCAGCAGACAGGGATCCCACTCTGGGGCCAACGTCCTGACTTTC. Protein: CASRQGSHSGANVLTF.

The chain recombines TRBV6-4 with TRBJ2-3; 7 bases fit TRBD1. V lost 6 bases to trimming and J lost 2 bases; unmatched junction nucleotides: 8. Germline V gene data show CDR1 as MRHNA and CDR2 as SNTAGT. This CDR3 region has 15 residues. In DNA form, the CDR3 reads TGTGCCAGCAGAGAAACGGGACAGTCCACAGATACGCAGTATTTT. This translates into CASRETGQSTDTQYF.

The J gene is TRBJ1-5, the V gene TRBV5-1; D is possibly TRBD1 (5 bases). The CDR3 is 15 amino acids. CDR1 is SGHRS and CDR2 is YFSETQ in the germline V gene. V was cut by 4 bases and J by 1 base, with 12 bases left in between. The CDR3 DNA reads TGCGCCAGCAGCCCGTCTGGGGGGAGCAATCAGCCCCAGCATTTT. Residues: CASSPSGGSNQPQHF.

The rearrangement uses TRBV19 and TRBJ2-5, with D maybe TRBD2 (6 bases). Germline values: CDR1 LNHDA, CDR2 SQIVND (reference sequence). V lost 3 bases and J 2 bases, leaving 7 bases between the germline ends. The length of the CDR3 is 13 residues. Here the CDR3 reads CASSMRDQETQYF. The CDR3 bases are TGTGCCAGTAGTATGCGGGATCAAGAGACCCAGTACTTC.